What follows are 27 T cell receptor beta chains derived from one specimen sequenced in a study of post-analysis software for immune sequencing data. Study outcomes and limitations: Patients showed TRBV5-6, TRBV5-1 and TRBV20-1 among a few TRBV segments more frequent than in controls.

Prepared libraries of TCR beta cDNA carried unique molecular identifiers. MiXCR, applied by TCRdb to the PCR reads, yields one record per CDR3 protein. Of hundreds of thousands of distinct CDR3 sequences detected, about 57% appear once; the ten largest clones hold about 4.5%. These TCRs are of unknown antigen specificity. Material for sequencing was blood. Source of these receptors: a girl aged 10-17 years with multiple sclerosis.

There are a few counts of this clonotype. The chain employs TRBV5-1 and TRBJ1-4, with 7 bases lining up with TRBD1. V was pared by 6 bases and J by 3 bases, with 11 bases of the junction left unmatched. This CDR3 has 16 residues. Germline CDR1 and CDR2: SGHRS and YFSETQ. CDR3 in amino acids: CASTPLPGQPNEKLFF. CDR3 coding DNA: TGCGCCAGCACCCCCTTACCGGGACAGCCTAATGAAAAACTGTTTTTT.

This rearrangement joins TRBV7-3 to TRBJ1-6; 9 bases are a match to TRBD1. The trim removed 5 bases at V and 7 bases at J, leaving 6 bases unmatched. The CDR3 consists of 15 residues. CDR1 and CDR2 from the germline V gene are SGHTA and FQGTGA. CDR3 loop: CASSPTGGANSPLHF. As DNA, the CDR3 is TGTGCCAGCAGCCCCACAGGGGGCGCGAATTCACCCCTCCACTTT.

The rearrangement links TRBV5-6 to TRBJ2-3; D uncertain. Germline V gene sequence: CDR1 SGHDT, CDR2 YYEEEE. This CDR3 region has 12 residues. V dropped 4 bases and J dropped 6 bases, with 9 bases sitting between them. The CDR3 sequence: CASSRPADTQYF. In DNA, the CDR3 is TGTGCCAGCAGCCGCCCCGCGGATACGCAGTATTTT. Combining the CDR3 with reference TRBV5-6 and TRBJ2-3 gives the whole variable domain DAGVTQSPTHLIKTRGQQVTLRCSPKSGHDTVSWYQQALGQGPQFIFQYYEEEERQRGNFPDRFSGHQFPNYSSELNVNALLLGDSALYLCASSRPADTQYFGPGTRLTVL.

With respect to this clonotype: Sequence at one end of the junction differs from germline and may be a read error. The chain has TRBV29-1 and TRBJ2-5; D ambiguous. This CDR3 is built from 12 residues. Per the germline V gene, CDR1 is SQVTM and CDR2 is ANQGSEA. This CDR3 is CNVVTAQETQYF. The CDR3 bases are TGCAACGTTGTAACAGCGCAAGAGACCCAGTACTTC.

The V gene is TRBV7-3, the J gene TRBJ2-1; 7 bases are a match to TRBD2. Germline lookup yields CDR1 SGHTA and CDR2 FQGTGA. V dropped 4 bases and J dropped 6; count of bases not matched to a gene: 12. This CDR3 spans 16 amino acids. The CDR3 DNA follows: TGTGCCAGCAGCTCCAGAGGTCGGACTAGTGCCAATGAGCAGTTCTTC. Amino acid sequence: CASSSRGRTSANEQFF.

There are a few counts of this clonotype. The V and J genes are TRBV20-1 and TRBJ2-7; no firm D call. CDR1 and CDR2 (germline): DFQATT, SNEGSKA (reference sequence). The CDR3 has 10 residues. Trimming cost V 4 bases and J 5 bases, with 6 bases left between them. This chain's CDR3 is CSATGDEQYF. CDR3 nucleotides: TGCAGTGCTACTGGAGACGAGCAGTACTTC.

Details on this clonotype: A much larger clone sits a single nucleotide away, making a read error possible. The chain employs TRBV20-1 and TRBJ2-4; D uncertain. V lost 3 bases, J lost 13 bases, and 16 bases lay in between. Germline lookup yields CDR1 DFQATT and CDR2 SNEGSKA (reference sequence). This CDR3 is 12 amino acids long. The CDR3 DNA is TGCAGTGCTAGGGTCGCAGACAATGAGCAGTACTTC. It yields the protein CSARVADNEQYF.

This clonotype appeared a few times. The chain recombines TRBV29-1 with TRBJ2-3; a weak D match, TRBD1 (6 bases). Trimming left V 1 base short and J 1 base short, with 15 bases between. The CDR3 totals 16 residues. Germline CDR1 and CDR2: SQVTM and ANQGSEA. CDR3 DNA sequence: TGCAGCGTTGAAGTTTCCGCACAGGGCGGCACAGATACGCAGTATTTT. Protein product: CSVEVSAQGGTDTQYF.

J is TRBJ2-5 and V is TRBV10-3; 8 nucleotides align to TRBD1. Germline assignment: CDR1 ENHRY and CDR2 SYGVKD. CDR3 length: 14 residues. Germline trimming cut 4 bases from V and 5 bases from J; bases unmatched to any gene: 6. CDR3 nucleotide sequence: TGTGCCATCAGTGGGGCAGGGGGCGTTGAGACCCAGTACTTC. Translation gives CAISGAGGVETQYF.

In the case of this clonotype: One end of the junction is discordant with germline, which a read error may explain. V and J are TRBV20-1 and TRBJ2-5; D might be TRBD1 or TRBD2, each matching 5 bases. CDR3 length: 15 residues. Looked up from germline, CDR1 is DFQATT and CDR2 is SNEGSKA (reference sequence). The CDR3 reads CSARDRGPIQETQYF. The CDR3 region has the DNA TGCAGCGCTAGAGATCGGGGACCCATTCAAGAGACCCAGTACTTC.

This clonotype was seen a handful of times. The rearrangement uses TRBV29-1 and TRBJ2-5, with D maybe TRBD2 (6 bases). V dropped 5 bases and J dropped 2 bases, with 9 bases sitting between them. The CDR3 is 12 residues long. Looked up from germline, CDR1 is SQVTM and CDR2 is ANQGSEA. The CDR3 bases are TGCAGCGTTCGGAGGGTTCAAGAGACCCAGTACTTC. It is translated as CSVRRVQETQYF.

This chain links TRBV7-3 with TRBJ2-1, with a weak D call TRBD2 (6 bases). Germline CDR1 is SGHTA and CDR2 is FQGTGA. The CDR3 covers 15 residues. V was cut by 0 bases and J by 5 bases, with 11 bases left in between. The CDR3 is CASSLTGRDNNEQFF. CDR3 sequence (DNA): TGTGCCAGCAGCTTAACCGGGAGAGATAACAATGAGCAGTTCTTC.

The rearrangement uses TRBV5-1 and TRBJ2-7, with TRBD2 as a possible D gene (6 bases). Germline-derived CDR1 and CDR2 are SGHRS and YFSETQ. The CDR3 spans 16 residues. Between the trimmed V and J ends, which lost 3 bases and 2 bases, there was a span of 18 bases. This CDR3 reads CASSWAPGTSTYEQYF. The DNA of the CDR3 is TGCGCCAGCAGCTGGGCCCCCGGGACTTCAACCTACGAGCAGTACTTC.

The rearrangement uses TRBV29-1 and TRBJ2-1; 8 nucleotides align to TRBD2. The J call may be faulty, since TRBJ2-7 better matches the DNA end. Germline loops: CDR1 SQVTM, CDR2 ANQGSEA. CDR3 length: 14 residues. As DNA, the CDR3 is TGCAGCATCAGCGGGGGACCCTCCTACAATGAGCAGTACTTC. This sequence encodes CSISGGPSYNEQYF.

The genes are TRBV7-9 and TRBJ2-7, with TRBD1 as a possible D gene (5 bases). The CDR3 has 15 amino acids. V was clipped by 2 bases and J by 6 bases, with 17 bases between them. CDR1 is SEHNR, CDR2 FQNEAQ, per germline (reference sequence). The chain's CDR3 is CASSLYRSLGLEQYF. The CDR3 DNA reads as TGTGCCAGCAGCTTATACAGGAGTCTTGGGCTCGAGCAGTACTTC.

The chain uses TRBV7-2 and TRBJ2-7; TRBD1 aligns across 7 bases. In germline, CDR1 is SGHTA, CDR2 FQGNSA. J gave up 2 bases and V 4 bases, and 5 bases lay outside the gene matches. The CDR3 loop spans 14 amino acids. The CDR3 spells CASSSSQGAYEQYF. The CDR3 DNA reads as TGTGCCAGCAGCTCAAGCCAGGGGGCCTACGAGCAGTACTTC.

This rearrangement joins TRBV7-3 to TRBJ2-1; the match to TRBD2 covers 13 bases. Per the germline V gene, CDR1 is SGHTA and CDR2 is FQGTGA. J lost 7 bases, V lost 5 bases, and 23 bases had no gene match. The CDR3 is 21 amino acids. CDR3 in DNA: TGTGCCAGCAGCCTAGTCGGACTAGCGGGGGTCGCGGGGGATCGTAGGAATGAGCAGTTCTTC. Translated: CASSLVGLAGVAGDRRNEQFF.

The chain couples TRBV20-1 to TRBJ2-7; either TRBD1 or TRBD2 may supply D (6 bases each). V dropped 3 bases and J dropped 1 base, with 37 bases sitting between them. This CDR3 region has 22 residues. Germline CDR1 and CDR2: DFQATT and SNEGSKA (reference sequence). CDR3 nucleotides: TGCAGTGCTAGGGCCTCACGGGGGACAAGTAGCGGACCCTTAACTCCTTCCTACGAGCAGTACGTC. Protein product: CSARASRGTSSGPLTPSYEQYV.

This clonotype has only a few counts. The chain has TRBV29-1 and TRBJ2-1, with D possibly TRBD1 on 6 matching bases. The CDR3 loop spans 14 amino acids. V gave up 6 bases and J gave up 1 base, with 13 bases separating them. The germline CDR1 and CDR2 sequences are SQVTM and ANQGSEA. The chain's CDR3 is CSVRQVLSYNEQFF. The CDR3 coding sequence is TGCAGCGTGAGACAGGTCCTATCCTACAATGAGCAGTTCTTC.

The table lists this clonotype with a few counts. The CDR3 here is CASSDKVGDSSYEQYF. As DNA, the CDR3 is TGTGCCAGCAGTGACAAGGTTGGGGACAGCTCCTACGAGCAGTACTTC. The rearrangement uses TRBV6-4 and TRBJ2-7; 7 bases align to TRBD1. Trimming cost V 2 bases and J 0 bases; bases outside gene matches: 7. CDR1 MRHNA and CDR2 SNTAGT come from the germline V gene. The CDR3 is made up of 16 amino acids.

The chain is built from TRBV5-1 and TRBJ2-7, with 8 bases aligning to TRBD1. This CDR3 is built from 16 residues. The germline V gene encodes CDR1 SGHRS and CDR2 YFSETQ. With V trimmed by 0 bases and J by 2 bases, 7 bases remained unmatched. The CDR3 nucleotides are TGCGCCAGCAGCTTGGAGATGACAGGGGCCACCTACGAGCAGTACTTC. Amino acid sequence: CASSLEMTGATYEQYF.

This chain links TRBV15 with TRBJ1-5; 9 bases fit TRBD1. The germline CDR1 and CDR2 sequences are LNHNV and YYDKDF (reference sequence). CDR3 size: 19 residues. The ends lost 0 bases at V and 3 bases at J; junction bases unmatched: 12. The CDR3 region is CATSRDLRDREGHNQPQHF. CDR3 nucleotide sequence: TGTGCCACCAGCAGAGATCTCCGGGACAGGGAAGGGCACAATCAGCCCCAGCATTTT.

The chain carries TRBV20-1 and TRBJ2-5, with TRBD2 matching 7 bases. The J call is doubtful: the DNA matches TRBJ2-7 better. The CDR3 has 13 amino acids. Germline CDR1 DFQATT, CDR2 SNEGSKA (reference sequence). The CDR3 nucleotides read TGCAGTGCTTACAAAGCGGGGCGGGACGAGCAGTACTTC. Its translation is CSAYKAGRDEQYF.

The chain couples TRBV29-1 to TRBJ2-1; D not resolved. This CDR3 has 13 residues. Trimming stripped 1 base from V and 6 bases from J, with 10 bases between. Germline V gene sequence: CDR1 SQVTM, CDR2 ANQGSEA. In nucleotides, the CDR3 is TGCAGCGTTGAAGGACATCCGGGCAATGAGCAGTTCTTC. Translated, it gives CSVEGHPGNEQFF.

The V and J genes are TRBV11-2 and TRBJ2-4; TRBD2 aligns across 9 bases. The last part of the DNA fits TRBJ2-7 better; the J call may be wrong. CDR1 is SGHAT and CDR2 is FQNNGV in the germline V gene. The CDR3 is 13 residues long. The CDR3 loop reads CASRYLAGYEQYF. CDR3 DNA: TGTGCCAGCAGATACCTAGCGGGATACGAGCAGTACTTC.

The genes are TRBV6-5 and TRBJ1-1; D possibly corresponds to TRBD1 (5 bases). The CDR3 sequence is 12 residues long. Germline V gene sequence: CDR1 MNHEY, CDR2 SVGAGI. The V end lost 2 bases, the J end lost 4 bases, and 5 bases lay between the germline ends. This CDR3 is CASSYGATEAFF. CDR3 nucleotides: TGTGCCAGCAGTTACGGGGCCACTGAAGCTTTCTTT.

V is TRBV18 and J is TRBJ2-3; D not resolved. V was pared by 0 bases and J by 5 bases, with 12 bases between. This CDR3 is built from 15 residues. The V gene's germline CDR1 is KGHSH and CDR2 LQKENI. CDR3 protein: CASSPPGKAKDTQYF. In DNA, the CDR3 is TGTGCCAGCTCACCACCGGGAAAAGCGAAAGATACGCAGTATTTT.